This TCR beta chain was sequenced in a study of blood T cell repertoires in COVID-19. As processed by the authors: The assay estimated nucleated cells by amplifying reference gene primers. Some clones are missing from TCRdb's copy, which holds only in-frame ones; the method was immunoSEQ multiplex PCR. The DNA was the basis for D and trimming; V, J and clone size are from that table. The table has under 200,000 clones, around 83% seen once. The CDR3 contains 13 residues. Germline CDR1 SGHTA, CDR2 FQGNSA. V lost 4 bases and J 1 base, leaving 8 bases between the germline ends. This receptor was taken from a woman at least 80 years old with acute or convalescent COVID-19. This chain connects TRBV7-2 to TRBJ2-7, with TRBD2 as a possible D gene (5 bases). Specimen: peripheral blood. CDR3 nucleotides: TGTGCCAGCAGCTATGGCGGGTCCTACGAGCAGTACTTC. Translation gives CASSYGGSYEQYF.